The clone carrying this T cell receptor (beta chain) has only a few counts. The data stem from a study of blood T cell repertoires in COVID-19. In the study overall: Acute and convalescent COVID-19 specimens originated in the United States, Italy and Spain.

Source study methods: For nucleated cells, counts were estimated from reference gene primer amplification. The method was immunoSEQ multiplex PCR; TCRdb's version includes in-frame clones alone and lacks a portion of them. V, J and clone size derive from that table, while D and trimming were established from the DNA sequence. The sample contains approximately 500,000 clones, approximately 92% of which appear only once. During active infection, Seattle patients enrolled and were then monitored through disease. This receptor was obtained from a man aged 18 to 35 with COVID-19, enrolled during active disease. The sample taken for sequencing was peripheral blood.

In DNA, the CDR3 is TGTGCCAGCAGTTCACTATGGACAGATTCACCCCTCCACTTT. Its translation: CASSSLWTDSPLHF. V and J are TRBV27 and TRBJ1-6; possibly TRBD1 for D (6 bases). Germline V gene sequence: CDR1 MNHEY, CDR2 SMNVEV (reference sequence). Trimming stripped 4 bases from V and 8 bases from J, with 12 bases between. This CDR3 region has 14 residues.